This T cell receptor (beta chain) was sequenced during a study of cytomegalovirus exposure and HLA in healthy donors. Study outcomes and limitations: It was shown in a later analysis that HLA-associated TCR beta chains were more clonally expanded than other, equally common chains. Previously analyzed data showed that most TCR beta V segments were productive at a frequency of about 87% or about 30%.

13 Jbeta primers and 60 Vbeta primers were used for the PCR. The assay was immunoSEQ multiplex PCR, and TCRdb's table has in-frame clones only and misses some. The profile shows approximately 90,000 clones, roughly 79% of them singletons. Points on this clone: Its antigen remains unknown.

This clonotype originated in a woman between 40 and 55 years old in good health and CMV-seronegative. Input material: PBMCs.

In nucleotides, the CDR3 is TGTGCCAGTAGTATCGCACGGGGGACTGAAGCTTTCTTT. It translates to CASSIARGTEAFF. This chain links TRBV19 with TRBJ1-1; D is perhaps TRBD1 (5 bases). CDR1 is LNHDA and CDR2 is SQIVND in the germline V gene (reference sequence). The V and J ends lost 3 bases and 5 bases respectively, with 10 bases between them. The CDR3 is made up of 13 amino acids.